The clone carrying this T cell receptor beta chain was seen just once. Original processing notes: Estimates of nucleated cell counts were drawn from the amplification of reference gene primers. The method was immunoSEQ multiplex PCR; TCRdb's version includes in-frame clones alone and lacks a portion of them. Clonal size and the V and J genes are those of that table, whereas D and trimming came from the DNA. The table has 65,000 to 75,000 clones, around 86% seen once; the top ten hold about 30%. The data were taken from a study of blood T cell repertoires in COVID-19. Sequenced material: peripheral blood. This TCR was recovered from a woman older than 75 with active or convalescent COVID-19.

This chain's CDR3 is CASSSGRGGLRSYNEQFF. In nucleotides, the CDR3 is TGTGCCAGCTCGTCCGGGCGGGGGGGCCTAAGGTCCTACAATGAGCAGTTCTTC. The gene calls are TRBV5-4 and TRBJ2-1; TRBD2 aligns across 9 bases. V shed 7 bases, J shed 1 base, and the junction held 15 bases outside the gene matches. Germline assignment: CDR1 SGHNT and CDR2 YYREEE (reference sequence). This CDR3 comprises 18 residues.